The T cell receptor (beta chain) under discussion was sequenced for a study of cytomegalovirus exposure and HLA in healthy donors. Trimming at V came to 3 bases and at J to 4 bases, leaving 10 bases not matched to a gene. The CDR3 has 16 amino acids. Germline CDR1 and CDR2: SGHRS and YFSETQ. With 60 Vbeta and 13 Jbeta primers, the PCR was carried out. The assay was immunoSEQ multiplex PCR, and TCRdb's table has in-frame clones only and misses some. The sample contains 120,000 to 150,000 clones, roughly 73% of which appear only once. The chain employs TRBV5-1 and TRBJ1-2; 9 nucleotides align to TRBD1. The TCR comes from a female donor in good health and CMV-seronegative. Material for sequencing was PBMCs. The chain's CDR3 is CASSSSGQGLGYGYTF. In DNA form, the CDR3 reads TGCGCCAGCAGCTCCTCGGGACAGGGCTTAGGCTATGGCTACACCTTC.